What follows is one T cell receptor (beta chain) and its context. Under the authors' procedure: By means of reference gene primer amplification, nucleated cell counts were estimated. The method was immunoSEQ multiplex PCR; TCRdb's version includes in-frame clones alone and lacks a portion of them. V and J calls and clone size are as listed in that table; D and trimming were resolved from the DNA. This table has about 190,000 clones, roughly nine tenths appearing once. This sample is drawn from a study of blood T cell repertoires in COVID-19. Overall study context: The origin of the acute and convalescent COVID-19 samples was the United States, Italy and Spain. Sample material is recorded as cDNA or gDNA derived from T cells, B-cell-depleted T cells, or PBMCs.

Germline-derived CDR1 and CDR2 are MDHEN and SYDVKM. V lost 10 bases, J lost 7 bases, and 14 bases lay in between. This CDR3 contains 13 residues. This receptor was identified in a man younger than 40 with acute or convalescent COVID-19. V and J are TRBV28 and TRBJ1-6; the D gene is possibly TRBD1 (6 bases). Input material: peripheral blood. For the CDR3, the DNA is TGTGCCACCTACCACAGGGAGAATTCACCCCTCCACTTT. It is translated as CATYHRENSPLHF.